This T cell receptor beta chain came from a study of somatic mutations in cytotoxic T cells in rheumatoid arthritis. Trimming took 5 bases from V and 8 from J, leaving 12 bases between them. Germline assignment: CDR1 MNHNY and CDR2 SVGAGI (reference sequence). The CDR3 is 13 residues long. This table comes from immunoSEQ multiplex PCR, and its TCRdb copy is limited to in-frame clones, with some not included. This repertoire shows several thousand clones, 75% found once; its top ten account for 15% to 18%. Source material: CD8+ T cells sorted from blood. The receptor was derived from an adult with rheumatoid arthritis. The V gene is TRBV6-6, the J gene TRBJ1-4, with no clear D. The CDR3 nucleotides are TGTGCCAGCAGTCAGATCCTCAGGGAAAAACTGTTTTTT. Protein: CASSQILREKLFF.